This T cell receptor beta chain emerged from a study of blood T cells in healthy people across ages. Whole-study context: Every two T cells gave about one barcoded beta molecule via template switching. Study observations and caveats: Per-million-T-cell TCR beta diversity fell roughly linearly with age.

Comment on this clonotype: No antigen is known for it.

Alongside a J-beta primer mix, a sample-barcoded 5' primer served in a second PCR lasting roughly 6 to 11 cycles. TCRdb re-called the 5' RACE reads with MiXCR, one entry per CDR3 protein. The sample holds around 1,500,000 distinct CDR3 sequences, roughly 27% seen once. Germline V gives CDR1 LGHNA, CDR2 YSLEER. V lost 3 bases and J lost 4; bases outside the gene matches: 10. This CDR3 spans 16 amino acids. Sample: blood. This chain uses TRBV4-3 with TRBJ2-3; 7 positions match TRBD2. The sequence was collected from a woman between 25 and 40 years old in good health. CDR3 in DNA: TGCGCCAGCAGCCAGGGGGAGGGGATGGTATCAGATACGCAGTATTTT. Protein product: CASSQGEGMVSDTQYF.